This TCR beta chain was obtained from a study of cytomegalovirus exposure and HLA in healthy donors. The V end lost 5 bases, the J end lost 4 bases, and 6 bases lay between the germline ends. CDR3 length equals 12 residues. The germline CDR1 and CDR2 sequences are MNHNS and SASEGT. Broader study findings: A later analysis reported that several of the most significant clusters appeared to be linked to common viral pathogens, among them Epstein-Barr virus. It was likely that a cluster of highly shared sequence variants was a sequencing artifact.

A note on this clone: What it binds is not known.

Use of 60 Vbeta and 13 Jbeta primers characterized the PCR. Authors' methods: Unique TCR beta chains numbered roughly 83 million in a later analysis, with roughly 10 million shared. Repertoires were generated with immunoSEQ multiplex PCR, while TCRdb's copy carries only in-frame clones and drops some. The DNA gave D and trimming, while V, J and clone size come from that table. The table has under 110,000 clones, 60% to 75% seen once. This sequence originates from a woman in her 40s in good health and CMV-seronegative. This chain links TRBV6-1 with TRBJ1-5, with D possibly matching TRBD1 (6 bases). Source material: PBMCs. For the CDR3, the DNA is TGTGCCAGCAGTCAGGGGAATCAGCCCCAGCATTTT. Encoded protein: CASSQGNQPQHF.